This section outlines one T cell receptor (beta chain) sequence together with its context. This specimen comes from a study of blood T cell repertoires in COVID-19. The CDR3 is 12 residues long. Germline CDR1 is SQVTM and CDR2 is ANQGSEA. V dropped 6 bases and J dropped 6 bases, with 14 bases sitting between them. The method was immunoSEQ multiplex PCR; TCRdb's version includes in-frame clones alone and lacks a portion of them. The data show 450,000 to 500,000 clones, 70% to 90% seen once. The chain has TRBV29-1 and TRBJ1-1, with D possibly matching TRBD1 (6 bases). The clonotype comes from a human donor in a cohort sampled during active COVID-19. Specimen: peripheral blood. DNA for the CDR3: TGCAGCGTCGGTCCACAGGGCGCTGAAGCTTTCTTT. Translation gives CSVGPQGAEAFF.